Listed here is a single T cell receptor beta chain. As yet, its antigen is unknown. Each sample gave at least 7 million isolated PBMCs. It was with a sample-barcoded 5' primer and a J-beta primer mix that a second PCR of about 6 to 12 cycles was run. TCRdb ran MiXCR on the 5' RACE reads and lists one entry per CDR3 protein. The profile shows hundreds of thousands of distinct CDR3 sequences, 32% of them singletons. The V gene's germline CDR1 is KGHSH and CDR2 LQKENI. V lost 5 bases, J lost 4 bases, and 17 bases lay in between. This CDR3 region has 15 residues. The sample comes from a study of blood T cells in healthy people across ages. Overall study context: Template switching caught about one barcoded beta molecule for each two T cells.

General study results and limits: As naive T cell percentage varied, TCR beta diversity correlated strongly with it. A greater number of naive CD4+ cells and higher diversity distinguished long-lived donors from aged donors.

The chain joins TRBV18 to TRBJ1-1; tentative D call: TRBD1 (5 bases). The clonotype was recovered from a woman older than 75 in good health. Sequencing was carried out using blood. The CDR3 DNA is TGTGCCAGCTCAGCGATCAGCCCGGGGCTCACTGAAGCTTTCTTT. Its translation is CASSAISPGLTEAFF.